This T cell receptor beta chain was captured by sequencing in a study of shared clonotypes between healthy human individuals (dated by TCRdb to between 2020 and 2021). About the investigation overall: Three men and a couple of women, aged 18 to 49 years, made up the cohort. For each donor, CD4 naive and CD4 memory were each run on three plates, CD8 naive on two plates, and CD8 memory on one plate. To estimate repertoire size and how much clonotypes are shared between individuals, the study performed deep sequencing of blood TCR repertoires from a few healthy adults. Libraries were prepared and TCR repertoires were sequenced by different laboratories using diverse techniques, in order to increase sequencing depth and limit assay-specific biases. Between about 0.85 and 9.5 billion PBMCs per donor were obtained by leukapheresis. Overall study results and their limits: Only blood was sampled, and tissue TCR repertoires likely differ from those in blood. Higher generation probabilities were observed for clonotypes shared by all four sorted-subset donors than for non-shared clonotypes. When several donors were compared, the shared fraction of clonotypes was about 5.2% for naive CD4, approximately 3.5% for naive CD8, about 2.4% for memory CD4, and less than 0.45% for memory CD8. Even with the large sequencing depth, rarefaction of the sorted-subset datasets indicated that sequencing was incomplete. Estimated clonotype richness was generally larger for naive than for memory subsets. The genetic and exposure-history diversity represented was limited by the small number of donors. Pairwise subsampling led to the expectation that sequencing depth would affect the degree of clonotype sharing among donors.

Comment on this clone: The antigen this receptor binds is unknown. No base-level quality is on record; no much larger clone is a single base apart. Other DNA sequences in this specimen translate into the identical CDR3.

TCR CDR3 regions were amplified from genomic DNA by multiplex PCR using the deep immunoSEQ assay. Extracted genomic DNA from each cell subset was spread evenly across all wells of several immunoSEQ 96-well plates, with each plate serving as a replicate. For sorted subsets, approximately 190 ng of genomic DNA, equivalent to 30,000 or so T cell genomes, went into each replicate PCR. The purified libraries were quantified using a Qubit 3.0 fluorometer, sized with a Bioanalyzer 2100, and then quantified again using the KAPA Library Quantification kit. Every immunoSEQ 96-well plate was sequenced on a dedicated single-read 150-cycle Illumina NextSeq 550 flow cell. The authors processed their data as follows. The immunoSEQ output contained only junctional sequences without quality scores, so filtering could not match that applied to full-length reads. Sequences were annotated with PyIR, a Python wrapper for IgBLAST v1.9, and V/J genes and CDR3 were assigned using IMGT germline references. Reads with weak V/J assignments (E-value above 1e-6), missing CDR3, stop codons, out-of-frame junctions, or ambiguous translated residues were removed. V3J clonotypes were defined as sequences sharing the same inferred V gene, J gene, and CDR3 amino acid sequence. Percentage overlap between repertoires was calculated by dividing the number of shared unique clonotypes by the size of the smaller repertoire. Richness of each repertoire was evaluated using RTK rarefaction, the Chao1 estimator, and Recon v2.1 estimates of unobserved clonotypes. Generation probabilities were computed with OLGA for all TCRbeta clonotypes obtained by the gDNA method from four donors. TCRdb took over this immuneACCESS table, retaining in-frame rearrangements with V and J assigned. Such tables are incomplete; in checked studies, under half of the missing clones stem from an unresolved V gene, and the remainder is unexplained. The DNA was the basis for D and trimming; V, J and clone size are from that table. The sample table holds 2 million to 2.5 million clones, of which approximately 94% were seen once. In total, the top ten clones hold 0.1% to 0.15% of the sample.

The V and J ends are trimmed by 3 bases and 2 bases, leaving 11 bases between them. The CDR3 goes from the cysteine to the phenylalanine over 14 residues. Of the read, only the CDR3 DNA is kept; its 42 bases are in frame from base 1. CDR1 and CDR2 were assigned from the germline V gene as SGHTA and FQGNSA. The donors were healthy, HIV-negative adults with no recently reported acute infections or vaccinations. Every donor was a Caucasian adult residing in Nashville, Tennessee, USA. CD4+ T cells were enriched by magnetic negative selection, after which naive cells were positively selected on CD45RA and the negative fraction was taken as the memory subset. Blood was collected by leukapheresis, and PBMCs were isolated by Ficoll-Histopaque density gradient centrifugation and then cryopreserved in liquid nitrogen vapor phase. Purity and quantity of every magnetically sorted T cell population were checked by analytical flow cytometry. Each sorted fraction had its genomic DNA isolated and then quantified by UV absorbance on a Nanodrop 2000c.

The origin of this receptor is a man aged 18 to 30 in good health. Sequenced material: naive CD4+ T cells sorted from blood. Taken with the paper, the label for cell subset or site translates to: CD45RA+ positively selected. In this chain, TRBV7-2 is recombined with TRBJ2-7; the D segment is perhaps TRBD1 or TRBD2, each sharing 5 matched bases. The DNA sequence follows: TGTGCCAGCAGCTTTGGGGCGGGCCCCTACGAGCAGTACTTC. Translation gives CASSFGAGPYEQYF.